The 32 T cell receptor beta chains below were found in one sample sequenced in a study of blood T cell repertoires in COVID-19. TCRdb's table, derived via immunoSEQ multiplex PCR, lists solely in-frame clones and lacks some. The sample yields some 62,000 clones, 80% to 90% seen once. What was sequenced was peripheral blood. The receptors were sampled from a human donor in a cohort sampled during active COVID-19.

The chain has TRBV2 and TRBJ2-1; the match to TRBD2 covers 11 bases. Trimming at V came to 6 bases and at J to 9 bases, leaving 4 bases not matched to a gene. CDR1 and CDR2 (germline): SNHLY, FYNNEI. The CDR3 contains 13 residues. The CDR3 bases are TGTGCCAGCAGACTAGCGGGAGTTAGTGAGCAGTTCTTC. This sequence encodes CASRLAGVSEQFF.

The CDR3 reads CASSGLLEGPQHF. The CDR3 DNA is TGTGCCAGCAGTGGTCTTTTGGAGGGGCCCCAGCATTTT. The chain has TRBV2 and TRBJ1-5; D unclear. V was cut by 4 bases and J by 9 bases, with 13 bases left in between. The germline V gene has CDR1 SNHLY and CDR2 FYNNEI. The CDR3 spans 13 residues.

V usage is TRBV7-9 and J usage is TRBJ2-1; 7 positions match TRBD1. CDR1 is SEHNR and CDR2 is FQNEAQ in the germline V gene (reference sequence). V lost 1 base and J lost 8; bases outside the gene matches: 2. The CDR3 extends over 13 amino acids. The CDR3 DNA sequence: TGTGCCAGCAGCTTAGTTCAGGGGGATGAGCAGTTCTTC. Amino acid sequence: CASSLVQGDEQFF.

The rearrangement links TRBV5-1 to TRBJ2-2; D unresolved. Germline assignment: CDR1 SGHRS and CDR2 YFSETQ. V shed 4 bases and J shed 6 bases, with 13 bases lying between them. There are 14 residues in the CDR3. DNA of the CDR3: TGCGCCAGCAGCCGGGTCTCCAGCGCCGGGGAGCTGTTTTTT. It specifies CASSRVSSAGELFF.

The chain employs TRBV4-3 and TRBJ2-3, with 7 bases identical to TRBD1. V was pared by 4 bases and J by 0 bases, with 7 bases of the junction left unmatched. This CDR3 spans 16 amino acids. Germline values: CDR1 LGHNA, CDR2 YSLEER. The DNA for the CDR3 is TGCGCCAGCAGCCCCTGGGGCAGGGGGAGCACAGATACGCAGTATTTT. This translates into CASSPWGRGSTDTQYF.

V and J are TRBV4-2 and TRBJ2-7, with D hard to call. Germline assignment: CDR1 LGHNA and CDR2 YNFKEQ. This CDR3 has 14 residues. V gave up 0 bases and J gave up 0 bases, with 6 bases separating them. The CDR3 spells CASSQDMASYEQYF. DNA of the CDR3: TGTGCCAGCAGCCAAGATATGGCCTCCTACGAGCAGTACTTC.

The V and J genes are TRBV7-2 and TRBJ2-5, with unresolved D. The germline gives CDR1 SGHTA, CDR2 FQGNSA. V shed 3 bases and J shed 1 base, with 6 bases lying between them. The CDR3 totals 13 residues. CDR3 in amino acids: CASSFSSQETQYF. As DNA, the CDR3 is TGTGCCAGCAGCTTTAGCTCCCAAGAGACCCAGTACTTC.

The chain couples TRBV11-2 to TRBJ2-6; D gene uncertain. Per the germline V gene, CDR1 is SGHAT and CDR2 is FQNNGV. The V end was cut by 3 bases, the J end by 1 base, with 7 bases between. The CDR3 covers 15 residues. The CDR3 region has the DNA TGTGCCAGCAGCTTGACATTTTCTGGGGCCAACGTCCTGACTTTC. Translating it yields CASSLTFSGANVLTF.

The chain links TRBV5-1 to TRBJ2-7; D gene uncertain. Looked up from germline, CDR1 is SGHRS and CDR2 is YFSETQ. The CDR3 is 12 amino acids. The ends were cut back, 1 base at V and 7 bases at J, with 9 bases in the middle. The CDR3: CASSLNRGEQYF. For the CDR3, the DNA is TGCGCCAGCAGCTTGAATAGAGGTGAGCAGTACTTC.

This clone occurred once. V is TRBV28 and J is TRBJ1-2, with unresolved D. The CDR3 contains 17 residues. Germline-derived CDR1 and CDR2 are MDHEN and SYDVKM. V shed 3 bases and J shed 4 bases, with 21 bases lying between them. The CDR3 reads CASSLIPSVLRSYGYTF. In nucleotides, the CDR3 is TGTGCCAGCAGTTTGATTCCGTCGGTCTTGCGGAGCTATGGCTACACCTTC.

The chain combines TRBV15 with TRBJ2-5, with D maybe TRBD2 (5 bases). The V gene lost 5 bases and the J gene lost 2 bases, with 24 bases spanning the gap. Germline CDR1 LNHNV, CDR2 YYDKDF (reference sequence). The length of the CDR3 is 18 residues. CDR3: CATSRRLRGSGNQETQYF. The CDR3 region has the DNA TGTGCCACCAGCCGAAGGCTACGGGGATCCGGGAATCAAGAGACCCAGTACTTC.

V usage is TRBV7-6 and J usage is TRBJ2-1; D possibly corresponds to TRBD2 (5 bases). The CDR3 covers 14 residues. V was trimmed by 5 bases and J by 0 bases, leaving 8 bases between them. Germline values: CDR1 SGHVS, CDR2 FNYEAQ. CDR3 coding DNA: TGTGCCAGCAGCAGGGAGAGCTCCTACAATGAGCAGTTCTTC. This translates into CASSRESSYNEQFF.

V usage is TRBV6-5 and J usage is TRBJ1-6, with a tentative D call TRBD1 (6 bases). The ends were cut back, 6 bases at V and 9 bases at J, with 12 bases in the middle. Germline V gene data show CDR1 as MNHEY and CDR2 as SVGAGI. There are 13 residues in the CDR3. Here the CDR3 reads CASRRDISSPLHF. CDR3 sequence (DNA): TGTGCCAGCAGAAGGGACATTTCTTCACCCCTCCACTTT.

The chain links TRBV6-1 to TRBJ2-7, with 9 bases fitting TRBD1. The germline V gene has CDR1 MNHNS and CDR2 SASEGT. The V and J ends lost 2 bases and 2 bases, in that order; junction bases with no gene match: 13. This CDR3 spans 18 amino acids. The CDR3: CASSEWGTGTNFAYEQYF. Written as DNA, the CDR3 is TGTGCCAGCAGTGAATGGGGGACAGGGACCAATTTCGCCTACGAGCAGTACTTC.

The chain links TRBV6-5 to TRBJ2-7; TRBD2 matches at 7 bases. Trimming cost V 5 bases and J 6 bases; bases outside gene matches: 13. Germline CDR1 and CDR2: MNHEY and SVGAGI. The CDR3 covers 15 residues. The CDR3 here is CASSPTGGFSREQYF. Written as DNA, the CDR3 is TGTGCCAGCAGTCCAACCGGGGGGTTCTCCCGCGAGCAGTACTTC.

This clone turned up a few times. CDR3 nucleotides: TGTGCCAGCAGTGCAAATAGACTCATGTCCACAGATACGCAGTATTTT. Translation: CASSANRLMSTDTQYF. The chain combines TRBV6-1 with TRBJ2-3, with D unresolved. This CDR3 has 16 amino acids. The ends were cut back, 4 bases at V and 2 bases at J, with 16 bases in the middle. The V gene's germline CDR1 is MNHNS and CDR2 SASEGT.

The chain couples TRBV5-6 to TRBJ2-7, with 10 bases lining up with TRBD1. Looked up from germline, CDR1 is SGHDT and CDR2 is YYEEEE. This CDR3 is 15 amino acids long. With V trimmed by 0 bases and J by 4 bases, 4 bases remained unmatched. The CDR3 DNA is TGTGCCAGCAGCTTGGGACAGGGGGCGGCTTACGAGCAGTACTTC. It codes for CASSLGQGAAYEQYF.

This clone was seen a single time. V usage is TRBV15 and J usage is TRBJ2-7; TRBD2 might be the D (5 bases). The germline V gene has CDR1 LNHNV and CDR2 YYDKDF (reference sequence). V was shortened by 5 bases and J by 2 bases, with 7 bases between the two germline ends. This CDR3 comprises 12 residues. The CDR3 DNA sequence: TGTGCCACCAGCGGACTGACCTACGAGCAGTACTTC. Translated: CATSGLTYEQYF.

CDR3 in amino acids: CASKRQGPGELFF. CDR3 DNA sequence: TGTGCCAGCAAAAGACAGGGACCCGGGGAGCTGTTTTTT. The chain joins TRBV6-5 to TRBJ2-2; TRBD1 matches 7 bases. CDR1 and CDR2 (germline): MNHEY, SVGAGI. CDR3 length: 13 amino acids. The ends lost 7 bases at V and 6 bases at J; junction bases unmatched: 5.

V and J are TRBV24-1 and TRBJ2-5; 7 positions match TRBD1. Trimming took 4 bases from V and 5 from J; bases not matched to a gene: 9. The length of the CDR3 is 15 residues. Looked up from germline, CDR1 is KGHDR and CDR2 is SFDVKD. The DNA for the CDR3 is TGTGCCACCAGTGAGCTAGGGGGCGGCGGGGAGACCCAGTACTTC. Translated, it gives CATSELGGGGETQYF.

The genes are TRBV4-2 and TRBJ2-3, with D unclear. This CDR3 has 15 residues. Trimming shortened V by 0 bases and J by 4 bases, and 11 bases separated the two germline ends. Germline values: CDR1 LGHNA, CDR2 YNFKEQ. DNA of the CDR3: TGTGCCAGCAGCCAAGAGCGAGCGTCCTCAGATACGCAGTATTTT. Protein product: CASSQERASSDTQYF.

The chain is built from TRBV5-1 and TRBJ2-3; 12 nucleotides align to TRBD2. Trimming removed 4 bases from V and 1 base from J; junction bases left unmatched: 4. The CDR3 contains 16 residues. Germline loops: CDR1 SGHRS, CDR2 YFSETQ. Here the CDR3 DNA reads TGCGCCAGCAGCCTAGGACTAGCGGGACGCACAGATACGCAGTATTTT. Residues: CASSLGLAGRTDTQYF.

This chain links TRBV11-2 with TRBJ2-3, with D maybe TRBD2 (5 bases). The CDR3 runs 16 residues. Trimming cost V 1 base and J 0 bases, with 11 bases left between them. Germline V gene lookup returns CDR1 SGHAT and CDR2 FQNNGV. This CDR3 reads CASSLGGSSSTDTQYF. The CDR3 DNA is TGTGCCAGCAGCTTAGGTGGGAGTTCTAGCACAGATACGCAGTATTTT. The full variable domain, rest sourced from reference TRBV11-2 and TRBJ2-3, is EAGVAQSPRYKIIEKRQSVAFWCNPISGHATLYWYQQILGQGPKLLIQFQNNGVVDDSQLPKDRFSAERLKGVDSTLKIQPAKLEDSAVYLCASSLGGSSSTDTQYFGPGTRLTVL.

V usage is TRBV28 and J usage is TRBJ2-5; D perhaps matches TRBD1 (5 bases). This CDR3 comprises 12 residues. Germline V gene sequence: CDR1 MDHEN, CDR2 SYDVKM. The ends were cut back, 9 bases at V and 5 bases at J, with 13 bases in the middle. CDR3 region: CARIREGETQYF. The DNA for the CDR3 is TGTGCCAGGATCAGGGAAGGGGAGACCCAGTACTTC.

This rearrangement joins TRBV21-1 to TRBJ1-2; the tabulated D call, TRBD1, remains unverified against the DNA. TRBV21-1 is listed as a pseudogene. This CDR3 region has 17 residues. Here the CDR3 DNA reads TGTGCCAGCAGCAAAGCGCTAACAGAAAAGGAAAACTATGGCTACACCTTC. Translation gives CASSKALTEKENYGYTF.

V is TRBV24-1 and J is TRBJ2-6; D ambiguous. The CDR3 has 16 residues. The V gene's germline CDR1 is KGHDR and CDR2 SFDVKD. V lost 1 base, J lost 0 bases, and 6 bases lay in between. The CDR3 nucleotides are TGTGCCACCAGTGATTTTCCGGGCTCTGGGGCCAACGTCCTGACTTTC. Amino acids: CATSDFPGSGANVLTF.

The J gene is TRBJ2-3, the V gene TRBV10-1, with D perhaps matching TRBD1 (5 bases). The CDR3 length is 14 residues. The V gene lost 5 bases and the J gene lost 5 bases, with 14 bases spanning the gap. The V gene's germline CDR1 is WNHNN and CDR2 SYGVQD (reference sequence). In nucleotides, the CDR3 is TGCGCCAGCAGTCGGAAAGGGGTGGTAGATACGCAGTATTTT. It codes for CASSRKGVVDTQYF.

In its sample, this clone was seen once. The V gene is TRBV7-2, the J gene TRBJ2-7, with TRBD1 matching 8 bases. V dropped 5 bases and J dropped 3; count of bases not matched to a gene: 9. The germline CDR1 and CDR2 sequences are SGHTA and FQGNSA. The CDR3 is 15 amino acids. The CDR3 spells CASSPRTGRGYEQYF. CDR3 DNA: TGTGCCAGCAGCCCCCGGACAGGGCGAGGCTACGAGCAGTACTTC.

The V and J genes are TRBV6-2 or TRBV6-3 and TRBJ2-1; 9 positions agree with TRBD1. Unmatched junction bases numbered 6, after V lost 2 bases and J lost 7 bases. The V gene's germline CDR1 is MNHEY and CDR2 SVGEGT. There are 15 residues in the CDR3. The CDR3 loop is CASSYGTGSGNEQFF. CDR3 sequence (DNA): TGTGCCAGCAGTTACGGGACAGGGTCGGGAAATGAGCAGTTCTTC.

The chain joins TRBV7-3 to TRBJ1-1; D not certain. The CDR3 is 15 amino acids. Germline V lookup: CDR1 SGHTA, CDR2 FQGTGA. V was clipped by 5 bases and J by 2 bases, with 15 bases between them. In DNA form, the CDR3 reads TGTGCCAGCAGCACAAACGGGGATCCCAACACTGAAGCTTTCTTT. The encoded protein is CASSTNGDPNTEAFF.

V and J are TRBV5-4 and TRBJ2-7; 9 bases agree with TRBD2. Losses at the gene ends were 1 base for V and 6 bases for J; bases not matched to a gene: 8. Looked up from germline, CDR1 is SGHNT and CDR2 is YYREEE (reference sequence). The CDR3 consists of 15 residues. CDR3 sequence: CASSLPSSGMFEQYF. Here the CDR3 DNA reads TGTGCCAGCAGCTTGCCGTCTAGCGGGATGTTCGAGCAGTACTTC.

The chain recombines TRBV7-6 with TRBJ2-1; 11 nucleotides match TRBD2. Losses at the gene ends were 0 bases for V and 7 bases for J; bases not matched to a gene: 5. Germline V gene data show CDR1 as SGHVS and CDR2 as FNYEAQ. The CDR3 totals 16 residues. CDR3 region: CASSLALAGGRNEQFF. As DNA, the CDR3 is TGTGCCAGCAGCTTAGCCTTAGCGGGGGGGCGTAATGAGCAGTTCTTC. Combining the CDR3 with reference TRBV7-6 and TRBJ2-1 gives the whole variable domain GAGVSQSPRYKVTKRGQDVALRCDPISGHVSLYWYRQALGQGPEFLTYFNYEAQQDKSGLPNDRFSAERPEGSISTLTIQRTEQRDSAMYRCASSLALAGGRNEQFFGPGTRLTVL.